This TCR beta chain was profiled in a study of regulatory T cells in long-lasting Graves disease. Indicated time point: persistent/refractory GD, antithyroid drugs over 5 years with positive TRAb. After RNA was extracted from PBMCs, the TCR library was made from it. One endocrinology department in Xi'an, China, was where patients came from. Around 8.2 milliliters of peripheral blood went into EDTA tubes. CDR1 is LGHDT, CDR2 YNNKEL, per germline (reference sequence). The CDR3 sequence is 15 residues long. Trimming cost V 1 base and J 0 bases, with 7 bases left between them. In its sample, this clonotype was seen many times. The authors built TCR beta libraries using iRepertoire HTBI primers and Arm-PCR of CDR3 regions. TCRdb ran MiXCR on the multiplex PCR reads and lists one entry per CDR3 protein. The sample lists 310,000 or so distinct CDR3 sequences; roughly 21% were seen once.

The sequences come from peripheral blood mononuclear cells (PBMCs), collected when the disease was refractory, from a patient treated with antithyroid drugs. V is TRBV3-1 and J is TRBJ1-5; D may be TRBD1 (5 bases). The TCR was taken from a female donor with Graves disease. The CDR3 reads CASSQGTHSNQPQHF. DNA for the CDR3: TGTGCCAGCAGCCAAGGGACACATAGCAATCAGCCCCAGCATTTT. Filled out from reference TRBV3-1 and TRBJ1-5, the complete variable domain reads DTAVSQTPKYLVTQMGNDKSIKCEQNLGHDTMYWYKQDSKKFLKIMFSYNNKELIINETVPNRFSPKSPDKAHLNLHINSLELGDSAVYFCASSQGTHSNQPQHFGDGTRLSIL.